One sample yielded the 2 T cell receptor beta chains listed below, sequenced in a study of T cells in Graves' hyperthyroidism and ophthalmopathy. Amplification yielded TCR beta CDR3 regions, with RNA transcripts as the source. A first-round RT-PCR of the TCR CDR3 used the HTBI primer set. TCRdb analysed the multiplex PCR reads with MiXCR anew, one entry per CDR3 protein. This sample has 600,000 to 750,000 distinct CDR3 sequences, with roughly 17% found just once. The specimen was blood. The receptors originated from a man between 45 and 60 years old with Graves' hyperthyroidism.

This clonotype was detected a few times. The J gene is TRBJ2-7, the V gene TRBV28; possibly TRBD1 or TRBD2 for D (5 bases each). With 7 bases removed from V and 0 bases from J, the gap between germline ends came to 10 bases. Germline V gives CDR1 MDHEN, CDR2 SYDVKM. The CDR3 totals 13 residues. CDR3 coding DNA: TGTGCCAGCATCGCAGGGAGCTCCTACGAGCAGTACTTC. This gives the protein CASIAGSSYEQYF.

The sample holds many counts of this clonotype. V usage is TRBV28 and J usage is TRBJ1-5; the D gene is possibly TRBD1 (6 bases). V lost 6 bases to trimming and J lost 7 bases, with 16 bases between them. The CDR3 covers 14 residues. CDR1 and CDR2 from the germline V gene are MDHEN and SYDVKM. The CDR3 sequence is CASRGNREEQPQHF. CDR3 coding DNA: TGTGCCAGCAGGGGAAACAGGGAGGAACAGCCCCAGCATTTT.